The 24 T cell receptor beta chains below were found in one sample sequenced in a study of T-cell memory formation after mild COVID-19. TCRdb passed the 5' RACE reads through MiXCR, listing each CDR3 protein once. The table lists under 200,000 distinct CDR3 sequences, under 14% of them singletons. Specimen: PBMCs or a T cell subset sorted from them (not recorded which). The source of these receptors is a young man who had mild COVID-19 (a few samples of this study predate the infection). Cell type and time point are not known.

V is TRBV20-1 and J is TRBJ2-1, with TRBD2 identical over 7 bases. The CDR3 runs to 15 residues. In germline, CDR1 is DFQATT, CDR2 SNEGSKA (reference sequence). V lost 0 bases, J lost 5 bases, and 7 bases stayed unmatched. CDR3 region: CSARDPRDYDNEQFF. The DNA for the CDR3 is TGCAGTGCTAGAGATCCGCGGGACTATGACAATGAGCAGTTCTTC.

The gene calls are TRBV2 and TRBJ1-3; no clear D. The germline CDR1 and CDR2 sequences are SNHLY and FYNNEI. V lost 2 bases and J lost 4, with 6 bases in between. This CDR3 has 13 amino acids. The DNA of the CDR3 is TGTGCCAGCAGTGAAAGGACGGGAAACACCATATATTTT. Its translation: CASSERTGNTIYF.

The chain is built from TRBV6-2 or TRBV6-3 and TRBJ2-2; 10 nucleotides line up with TRBD1. Losses at the gene ends were 5 bases for V and 7 bases for J; bases not matched to a gene: 10. CDR1 MNHEY and CDR2 SVGEGT come from the germline V gene. CDR3 length equals 16 residues. The CDR3 DNA reads TGTGCCAGCAGTCCGTGGGACAGGGGAAGCATCGGGGAGCTGTTTTTT. This encodes CASSPWDRGSIGELFF.

This clonotype has ten or more counts. The chain recombines TRBV4-2 with TRBJ2-3, with 7 bases lining up with TRBD2. Unmatched junction bases numbered 14, after V lost 4 bases and J lost 4 bases. The CDR3 is 17 residues long. The germline gives CDR1 LGHNA, CDR2 YNFKEQ. CDR3 amino acids: CASSLHSSSGAPDTQYF. In nucleotides, the CDR3 is TGTGCCAGCAGCCTGCACTCGTCTAGCGGCGCTCCAGATACGCAGTATTTT.

This clonotype was picked up a small number of times. The chain carries TRBV10-3 and TRBJ2-2; 8 bases fit TRBD1. The CDR3 loop spans 13 amino acids. With V trimmed by 8 bases and J by 1 base, 0 bases remained unmatched. In germline, CDR1 is ENHRY, CDR2 SYGVKD. CDR3 protein: CAIGTGNTGELFF. CDR3 coding DNA: TGTGCCATCGGGACAGGGAACACCGGGGAGCTGTTTTTT.

This clonotype has at least ten counts. The chain uses TRBV11-2 and TRBJ2-3, with 14 bases fitting TRBD2. Looked up from germline, CDR1 is SGHAT and CDR2 is FQNNGV. The trim removed 5 bases at V and 1 base at J, leaving 5 bases unmatched. The CDR3 is 17 residues long. The CDR3 DNA sequence: TGTGCCAGCAGCCGGACTAGCGGGGGGACACGCACAGATACGCAGTATTTT. It encodes CASSRTSGGTRTDTQYF.

CDR3: CASSFNAVGGQDEQFF. In DNA, the CDR3 is TGTGCCAGCAGTTTCAATGCCGTGGGGGGCCAAGATGAGCAGTTCTTC. J is TRBJ2-1 and V is TRBV12-3 or TRBV12-4, with D possibly being TRBD1 or TRBD2 (6 bases each). Trimming cost V 3 bases and J 8 bases, with 20 bases left between them. This CDR3 region has 16 residues.

The chain links TRBV11-2 to TRBJ2-3, with D tentatively TRBD1 (6 bases). The CDR3 has 14 amino acids. V lost 3 bases and J 2 bases, leaving 9 bases between the germline ends. CDR1 SGHAT and CDR2 FQNNGV come from the germline V gene. In nucleotides, the CDR3 is TGTGCCAGCAGCTTCGACAGGATCACAGATACGCAGTATTTT. This translates into CASSFDRITDTQYF.

The rearrangement links TRBV18 to TRBJ1-1; TRBD1 might be the D (5 bases). There are 15 residues in the CDR3. Germline CDR1 and CDR2: KGHSH and LQKENI. V gave up 4 bases and J gave up 0 bases, with 12 bases separating them. CDR3 bases: TGTGCCAGCTCACTGACAGTTGCCATGAACACTGAAGCTTTCTTT. It codes for CASSLTVAMNTEAFF.

This clonotype was detected a few times. The chain uses TRBV12-3 or TRBV12-4 and TRBJ1-2; 9 bases match TRBD1. The V segment lost 5 bases and the J segment 6 bases; nucleotides outside the gene matches: 7. The CDR3 covers 14 residues. The CDR3 protein is CASSATGGANGYTF. The DNA for the CDR3 is TGTGCCAGCAGTGCCACAGGGGGCGCGAATGGCTACACCTTC.

Here the CDR3 reads CASSLGAGGSGANVLTF. CDR3 nucleotide sequence: TGTGCCAGCAGTTTAGGAGCGGGGGGCTCTGGGGCCAACGTCCTGACTTTC. The chain has TRBV12-3 or TRBV12-4 and TRBJ2-6, with 9 bases matching TRBD2. The CDR3 length is 17 residues. V trimming: 1 base; J trimming: 0 bases; junction bases outside the gene matches: 1.

The chain is built from TRBV4-3 and TRBJ1-1, with D possibly TRBD1 on 5 matching bases. Germline V gives CDR1 LGHNA, CDR2 YSLEER. This CDR3 has 15 residues. V lost 5 bases, J lost 0 bases, and 13 bases lay in between. In nucleotides, the CDR3 is TGCGCCAGCAGCATGGAACAGGACATGAACACTGAAGCTTTCTTT. It specifies CASSMEQDMNTEAFF.

This clonotype occurred many times. V gene TRBV12-3 or TRBV12-4 combines with J gene TRBJ1-5; possibly TRBD1 for D (5 bases). V lost 1 base and J lost 4, with 11 bases in between. CDR3 length: 15 amino acids. The CDR3 sequence is CASSLGGRGNQPQHF. In DNA form, the CDR3 reads TGTGCCAGCAGTTTAGGGGGGAGGGGAAATCAGCCCCAGCATTTT.

This clonotype came up a few times. The chain is built from TRBV30 and TRBJ2-5; D is undetermined. The CDR3 covers 13 residues. V was trimmed by 1 base and J by 7 bases, leaving 13 bases between them. The germline gives CDR1 GTSNPN, CDR2 SVGIG (reference sequence). The CDR3 coding sequence is TGTGCCTGGAGTGGACCGGGCACGGGGACCCAGTACTTC. Translation gives CAWSGPGTGTQYF.

The chain is built from TRBV2 and TRBJ2-1; D is tentatively TRBD1 or TRBD2 (6 bases each). Germline CDR1 and CDR2: SNHLY and FYNNEI. Trimming took off 7 bases at V and 8 bases at J, with 24 bases between the two ends. CDR3 length: 16 residues. Written as DNA, the CDR3 is TGTGCCAGCAAGAGGGGGGAGTATATTTGGGCTGATGAGCAGTTCTTC. This codes for CASKRGEYIWADEQFF.

Note on this clonotype: A read error may be the cause here, since a much bigger clone is one base away. V is TRBV7-3 and J is TRBJ1-1; maybe TRBD1 (5 bases). Germline CDR1 and CDR2: SGHTA and FQGTGA. Trimming removed 3 bases from V and 1 base from J, with 6 bases in between. This CDR3 is 13 amino acids long. CDR3 region: CASSFGANTEAFF. The CDR3 DNA reads as TGTGCCAGCAGCTTTGGGGCGAACACTGAAGCTTTCTTT.

In this sample, this clonotype turned up a few times. The J gene is TRBJ1-2, the V gene TRBV6-2 or TRBV6-3; 8 bases map to TRBD1. The germline CDR1 and CDR2 sequences are MNHEY and SVGEGT. The V and J ends lost 6 bases and 3 bases, in that order; junction bases with no gene match: 3. This CDR3 comprises 13 residues. The CDR3 DNA reads as TGTGCCAGCAGACAACAGGGGGACTATGGCTACACCTTC. Its protein product is CASRQQGDYGYTF.

The CDR3 DNA reads as TGCGCCAGCAGCTTCGGGGGTAACTCACCCCTCCACTTT. The encoded protein is CASSFGGNSPLHF. The rearrangement uses TRBV5-1 and TRBJ1-6; possible D gene TRBD1, 5 bases. Germline V gene lookup returns CDR1 SGHRS and CDR2 YFSETQ. The CDR3 covers 13 residues. V dropped 2 bases and J dropped 10 bases, with 10 bases sitting between them.

In its sample, this clonotype was seen a few times. The rearrangement uses TRBV28 and TRBJ2-3; 13 nucleotides match TRBD2. Per germline, CDR1 MDHEN and CDR2 SYDVKM. The CDR3 loop spans 16 amino acids. The trim removed 6 bases at V and 10 bases at J, leaving 13 bases unmatched. The CDR3 DNA sequence: TGTGCCAGCAGATCCGGGACTAGCGGGGACGCAGCAGCGCAGTATTTT. This encodes CASRSGTSGDAAAQYF.

This clonotype showed up just a few times. The chain combines TRBV4-3 with TRBJ1-5, with unresolved D. V was shortened by 0 bases and J by 7 bases, with 7 bases between the two germline ends. The germline CDR1 and CDR2 sequences are LGHNA and YSLEER. This CDR3 has 13 residues. CDR3 in DNA: TGCGCCAGCAGCCAAGATCTGGAACAGCCCCAGCATTTT. Protein product: CASSQDLEQPQHF.

The CDR3 sequence is CASSFGEKRTGREYEQYF. The CDR3 DNA reads as TGTGCCAGCAGCTTCGGGGAAAAGAGAACGGGGCGCGAGTACGAGCAGTACTTC. The genes are TRBV7-9 and TRBJ2-7; D may correspond to TRBD1 or TRBD2 (5 bases each). CDR1 SEHNR and CDR2 FQNEAQ come from the germline V gene (reference sequence). The V and J ends lost 3 bases and 4 bases respectively, with 25 bases between them. The length of the CDR3 is 18 residues.

This clonotype occurred many times. This rearrangement joins TRBV5-1 to TRBJ2-7; no reliable D call. Looked up from germline, CDR1 is SGHRS and CDR2 is YFSETQ. The CDR3 sequence is 15 residues long. V shed 4 bases and J shed 1 base, with 15 bases lying between them. CDR3: CASSPYDVSSYEQYF. CDR3 in DNA: TGCGCCAGCAGCCCCTATGACGTTTCTTCCTACGAGCAGTACTTC.

V gene TRBV5-1 combines with J gene TRBJ1-3; D not resolved. Germline-derived CDR1 and CDR2 are SGHRS and YFSETQ. The V gene lost 6 bases and the J gene lost 0 bases, with 4 bases spanning the gap. The CDR3 consists of 12 residues. The CDR3 loop reads CASTGSGNTIYF. CDR3 in DNA: TGCGCCAGCACAGGCTCTGGAAACACCATATATTTT.

This clonotype has a handful of counts. This chain links TRBV6-5 with TRBJ2-5, with D possibly being TRBD1 (6 bases). The CDR3 contains 15 residues. Deletions cut 1 base from V and 4 bases from J, with 13 bases between. From germline, CDR1 is MNHEY and CDR2 SVGAGI. CDR3 DNA sequence: TGTGCCAGCAGTTACTTGGGGGCAGCTGGAGAGACCCAGTACTTC. Amino acids: CASSYLGAAGETQYF.